This T cell receptor beta chain was obtained from a study of blood T cell repertoires in COVID-19. The wider study: Collection of acute and convalescent COVID-19 samples took place in the United States, Italy and Spain.

The CDR3 has 12 amino acids. J gave up 3 bases and V 5 bases, and 1 base lay outside the gene matches. TCRdb keeps only in-frame clones here, not all; method: immunoSEQ multiplex PCR. The table shows 150,000 to 200,000 clones, with more than 80% occurring only once. The TCR sequence derives from an elderly woman with COVID-19, enrolled during active disease. V and J are TRBV12-3 or TRBV12-4 and TRBJ2-7, with TRBD1 matching 7 bases. The sample comprised peripheral blood. The CDR3 nucleotides are TGTGCCAGCAGTAGACAGGGCTACGAGCAGTACTTC. It specifies CASSRQGYEQYF.